These 11 T cell receptor beta chains were all obtained from the same sample, sequenced in a study of OX40 agonist ivuxolimab in advanced cancers. Only in-frame clones appear in the TCRdb table, and some are missing; sequencing was by immunoSEQ multiplex PCR. Of under 65,000 clones in the sample, around 83% were seen once. The sequences come from CD4+ or CD8+ T cells sorted from blood, collected in a trial of the OX40 agonist ivuxolimab. These receptors all stem from an adult with an advanced solid tumor such as melanoma, head and neck, liver or kidney cancer.

In DNA form, the CDR3 reads TGTGCCACCAGCAGAGGTAGAGGACAACCTAACTATGGCTACACCTTC. Translating it yields CATSRGRGQPNYGYTF. The V call is TRBV15, the J call TRBJ1-2, with a possible D match to TRBD1 (5 bases). This CDR3 has 16 residues. Looked up from germline, CDR1 is LNHNV and CDR2 is YYDKDF (reference sequence). The V gene lost 1 base and the J gene lost 0 bases, with 12 bases spanning the gap.

This clone has just one count. The chain employs TRBV5-6 and TRBJ2-7; 7 positions match TRBD1. V lost 0 bases and J lost 6; bases outside the gene matches: 6. Germline lookup yields CDR1 SGHDT and CDR2 YYEEEE. This CDR3 comprises 14 residues. The CDR3 region is CASSLGQGYSEQYF. CDR3 sequence (DNA): TGTGCCAGCAGCTTGGGACAGGGTTATTCCGAGCAGTACTTC.

The gene calls are TRBV18 and TRBJ1-2, with 9 bases lining up with TRBD1. Germline lookup yields CDR1 KGHSH and CDR2 LQKENI. This CDR3 has 13 residues. V dropped 4 bases and J dropped 3; count of bases not matched to a gene: 0. The CDR3 sequence: CASSRQGDYGYTF. The CDR3, as DNA: TGTGCCAGCTCACGACAGGGGGACTATGGCTACACCTTC. Filled out from reference TRBV18 and TRBJ1-2, the complete variable domain reads NAGVMQNPRHLVRRRGQEARLRCSPMKGHSHVYWYRQLPEEGLKFMVYLQKENIIDESGMPKERFSAEFPKEGPSILRIQQVVRGDSAAYFCASSRQGDYGYTFGSGTRLTVV.

This clone came up once. This chain joins TRBV6-1 and TRBJ1-3, with TRBD1 matching 8 bases. After removal of 0 bases from V and 2 bases from J, the junction contained 3 bases not matched to a gene. The CDR3 length is 16 residues. CDR1 and CDR2 (germline): MNHNS, SASEGT. CDR3 nucleotide sequence: TGTGCCAGCAGTGAAGCGGACAGGGTCGCTGGAAACACCATATATTTT. Translated: CASSEADRVAGNTIYF.

The chain recombines TRBV11-2 with TRBJ2-3, with TRBD2 matching over 10 bases. The CDR3 totals 15 residues. J lost 4 bases, V lost 3 bases, and 4 bases had no gene match. Germline values: CDR1 SGHAT, CDR2 FQNNGV. CDR3 sequence: CASSLTGTSADTQYF. As DNA, the CDR3 is TGTGCCAGCAGCTTGACCGGGACTAGCGCAGATACGCAGTATTTT.

This rearrangement joins TRBV12-5 to TRBJ2-1; D gene uncertain. The CDR3 is 13 amino acids. The V gene lost 2 bases and the J gene lost 7 bases, with 9 bases spanning the gap. Germline V gives CDR1 LGHNT, CDR2 FRNRAP. CDR3: CASGLSSWNEQFF. The CDR3 coding sequence is TGTGCTAGTGGTTTGTCCTCGTGGAATGAGCAGTTCTTC.

This rearrangement joins TRBV5-1 to TRBJ2-4, with D possibly TRBD2 on 6 matching bases. The CDR3 contains 13 residues. V was cut by 1 base and J by 8 bases, with 10 bases left in between. Germline lookup yields CDR1 SGHRS and CDR2 YFSETQ. CDR3 coding DNA: TGCGCCAGCAGCTTGCCGGGGGAGGACATTCAGTACTTC. It specifies CASSLPGEDIQYF.

This chain joins TRBV19 and TRBJ2-2; perhaps D is TRBD1 or TRBD2 (5 bases each). The CDR3 totals 15 residues. V was trimmed by 4 bases and J by 7 bases, leaving 16 bases between them. Per the germline V gene, CDR1 is LNHDA and CDR2 is SQIVND (reference sequence). The CDR3 DNA reads TGTGCCAGTAGTAGGGGCAGGCGGAGCGGCGGGGAGCTGTTTTTT. This translates into CASSRGRRSGGELFF.

This clone appeared once. V and J are TRBV7-3 and TRBJ2-2; perhaps TRBD2 as D (6 bases). The CDR3 sequence is 15 residues long. V shed 6 bases and J shed 0 bases, with 11 bases lying between them. Germline V CDR1 and CDR2: SGHTA, FQGTGA. The CDR3 reads CASRLEGANTGELFF. Written as DNA, the CDR3 is TGTGCCAGCAGGTTGGAGGGCGCGAACACCGGGGAGCTGTTTTTT.

CDR3 DNA: TGTGCCAGCAGTTTAGTCGGGGAGCTGTTTTTT. Translation: CASSLVGELFF. This rearrangement joins TRBV28 to TRBJ2-2, with D hard to call. Germline V gives CDR1 MDHEN, CDR2 SYDVKM. Trimming took 2 bases from V and 7 from J, leaving 2 bases between them. The CDR3 is 11 residues long.

Comments on this clone: Other DNA variants within this sample encode the same CDR3. The rearrangement uses TRBV18 and TRBJ2-5; 7 bases are a match to TRBD1. The length of the CDR3 is 14 residues. J gave up 1 base and V 1 base, and 0 bases lay outside the gene matches. From germline, CDR1 is KGHSH and CDR2 LQKENI. CDR3 in amino acids: CASSPQGAQETQYF. The CDR3 DNA follows: TGTGCCAGCTCACCACAGGGGGCCCAAGAGACCCAGTACTTC.